The rows below give T cell receptor beta chains drawn from one sample of a study of T cells in Graves' hyperthyroidism and ophthalmopathy. TCRdb analysed the multiplex PCR reads with MiXCR anew, one entry per CDR3 protein. The sample consists of 360,000 or so distinct CDR3 sequences, 15% to 20% of them appearing once. The material sequenced was blood. The receptors stem from a woman between 40 and 55 years old with Graves' ophthalmopathy. Each CDR3 is given with its conserved first and last residue. Each record gives: V gene, D gene, clone size, J gene, CDR3 DNA, CDR3 protein. D genes are given only for firm matches. The size of a clone is reported for some rows only, either as once, few or many, or as a class for expanded clones.

v_gene: TRBV3-1; d_gene: NA; abundance: many; j_gene: TRBJ2-5; CDR3nt: TGTGCCAGCAGCCAAGAGGTAGTTCCGGCCCAGTACTTC; CDR3aa: CASSQEVVPAQYF
v_gene: TRBV11-2; d_gene: NA; abundance: NA; j_gene: TRBJ2-5; CDR3nt: TGTGCCAGCAGCTTAGTTCTCCCTACGGCGCGTAACCAAGAGACCCAGTACTTC; CDR3aa: CASSLVLPTARNQETQYF
v_gene: TRBV12-3/TRBV12-4; d_gene: TRBD2; abundance: many; j_gene: TRBJ2-3; CDR3nt: TGTGCCAGCAGTCTCCCCTGGGGGGGGGGCACAGATACGCAGTATTTT; CDR3aa: CASSLPWGGGTDTQYF
v_gene: TRBV11-2; d_gene: NA; abundance: few; j_gene: TRBJ1-1; CDR3nt: TGTGCCAGCAGCCATGAGCCGGGACACAACACTGAAGCTTTCTTT; CDR3aa: CASSHEPGHNTEAFF
v_gene: TRBV30; d_gene: TRBD2; abundance: few; j_gene: TRBJ2-7; CDR3nt: TGTGCCTGGAGAAGCGGGAGATCCCACGAGCAGTACTTC; CDR3aa: CAWRSGRSHEQYF
v_gene: TRBV7-2; d_gene: NA; abundance: many; j_gene: TRBJ2-5; CDR3nt: TGTGCCAGCAGCTTAGTAGTTGGGGGGTACCAAGAGACCCAGTACTTC; CDR3aa: CASSLVVGGYQETQYF
v_gene: TRBV25-1; d_gene: TRBD1; abundance: many; j_gene: TRBJ1-3; CDR3nt: TGTGCCAGCAGTGCCCCAGGGGGGTTCTCTGGAAACACCATATATTTT; CDR3aa: CASSAPGGFSGNTIYF
v_gene: TRBV6-2/TRBV6-3; d_gene: NA; abundance: many; j_gene: TRBJ1-1; CDR3nt: TGTGCCAGCAGCCGTGGGAGGGAAGCTTTCTTT; CDR3aa: CASSRGREAFF
v_gene: TRBV6-1; d_gene: TRBD2; abundance: once; j_gene: TRBJ2-7; CDR3nt: TGTGCCAGCAGTACCGGGACTAGCGGGGCCGCCTACGAGCAGTACTTC; CDR3aa: CASSTGTSGAAYEQYF
v_gene: TRBV6-1; d_gene: NA; abundance: many; j_gene: TRBJ1-2; CDR3nt: TGTGCCAGCAGCTGGGGCGGGGGACTTAACTATGGCTACACCTTC; CDR3aa: CASSWGGGLNYGYTF
v_gene: TRBV28; d_gene: NA; abundance: NA; j_gene: TRBJ2-4; CDR3nt: TGTGCCAGCAGCCTAGTCGGTTCGCAGAAAGCCAAAAACATTCAGTACTTC; CDR3aa: CASSLVGSQKAKNIQYF
v_gene: TRBV5-1; d_gene: TRBD2; abundance: many; j_gene: TRBJ2-2; CDR3nt: TGCGCCAGCAGCTTGGGTGATGGGACTAGCGGGAGGAAAACCGGGGAGCTGTTTTTT; CDR3aa: CASSLGDGTSGRKTGELFF
v_gene: TRBV20-1; d_gene: NA; abundance: many; j_gene: TRBJ2-7; CDR3nt: TGCAGTGCTAGAGAGAGGGGGAGCTCCTACGAGCAGTACTTC; CDR3aa: CSARERGSSYEQYF
v_gene: TRBV7-2; d_gene: TRBD1; abundance: many; j_gene: TRBJ2-2; CDR3nt: TGTGCCAGCAGAACCGACAGGGTTGTCGCCGGGGAGCTGTTTTTT; CDR3aa: CASRTDRVVAGELFF
v_gene: TRBV7-8; d_gene: NA; abundance: many; j_gene: TRBJ1-3; CDR3nt: TGTGCCAGCAGCTTATTAATGGGGTTCTCTGGAAACACCATATATTTT; CDR3aa: CASSLLMGFSGNTIYF
v_gene: TRBV6-5; d_gene: TRBD2; abundance: many; j_gene: TRBJ2-2; CDR3nt: TGTGCCAGCAGTTACGGGGCGGGAGGGCTTGGGGAGCTGTTTTTT; CDR3aa: CASSYGAGGLGELFF
v_gene: TRBV28; d_gene: NA; abundance: many; j_gene: TRBJ2-2; CDR3nt: TGTGCCAGCAGTTTAATGGGCGGCACCGGGGAGCTGTTTTTT; CDR3aa: CASSLMGGTGELFF
v_gene: TRBV5-6; d_gene: NA; abundance: many; j_gene: TRBJ2-7; CDR3nt: TGTGCCAGCACCGAGGTGGGGGTCGGATACGAGCAGTACTTC; CDR3aa: CASTEVGVGYEQYF
v_gene: TRBV3-1; d_gene: TRBD2; abundance: many; j_gene: TRBJ2-7; CDR3nt: TGTGCCAGCAGCGATCGTAGCGGGAGGGCGGACGAGCAGTACTTC; CDR3aa: CASSDRSGRADEQYF
v_gene: TRBV9; d_gene: NA; abundance: NA; j_gene: TRBJ2-5; CDR3nt: TGTGCCAGCAGCGTAGAGGCCTACCCAGAGACCCAGTACTTC; CDR3aa: CASSVEAYPETQYF
v_gene: TRBV5-8; d_gene: TRBD1; abundance: many; j_gene: TRBJ1-2; CDR3nt: TGTGCCAGCAGCTTCGACAGGGGACTAGAGGGCTACACCTTC; CDR3aa: CASSFDRGLEGYTF
v_gene: TRBV12-3/TRBV12-4; d_gene: NA; abundance: NA; j_gene: TRBJ2-7; CDR3nt: TGTGCCAGCAGTTTAGAACGCCATTACGAGCAGTACTTC; CDR3aa: CASSLERHYEQYF